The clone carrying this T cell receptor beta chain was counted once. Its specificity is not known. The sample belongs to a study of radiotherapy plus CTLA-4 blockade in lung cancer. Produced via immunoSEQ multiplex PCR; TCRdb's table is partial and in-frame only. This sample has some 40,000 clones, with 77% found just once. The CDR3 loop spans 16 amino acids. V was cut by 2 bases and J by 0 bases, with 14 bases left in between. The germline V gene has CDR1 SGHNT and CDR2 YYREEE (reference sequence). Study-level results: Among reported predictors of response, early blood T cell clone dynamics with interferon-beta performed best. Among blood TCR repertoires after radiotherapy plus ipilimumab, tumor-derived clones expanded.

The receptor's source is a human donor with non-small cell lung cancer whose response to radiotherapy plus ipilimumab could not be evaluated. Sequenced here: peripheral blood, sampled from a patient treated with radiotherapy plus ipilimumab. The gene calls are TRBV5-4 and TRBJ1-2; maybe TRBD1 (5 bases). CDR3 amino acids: CASSLVAGPSNYGYTF. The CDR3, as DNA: TGTGCCAGCAGCTTAGTGGCGGGGCCATCTAACTATGGCTACACCTTC.